Listed below are T cell receptor beta chains from one sample, sequenced in a study of blood T cell repertoires in COVID-19. Profiled with immunoSEQ multiplex PCR; TCRdb holds only in-frame clones, not every one. The sample consists of 150,000 to 200,000 clones, 80% to 85% of them appearing once. Sample: peripheral blood. The receptors shown here come from a man between 18 and 35 years old with active or convalescent COVID-19. Each CDR3 is given with its conserved first and last residue.

v_gene: TRBV3-1/TRBV3-2; j_gene: TRBJ2-7; CDR3aa: CASSQLTGNEQYF
v_gene: TRBV5-1; j_gene: TRBJ1-6; CDR3aa: CASSLGTGASPLHF
v_gene: TRBV7-9; j_gene: TRBJ1-6; CDR3aa: CASSSDRFYNSPLHF
v_gene: TRBV13; j_gene: TRBJ1-2; CDR3aa: CASSSLRQGYTF
v_gene: TRBV5-1; j_gene: TRBJ1-2; CDR3aa: CASSLVTGTNYGYTF
v_gene: TRBV6-5; j_gene: TRBJ1-4; CDR3aa: CASRRPGQGREKLFF
v_gene: TRBV11-2; j_gene: TRBJ1-1; CDR3aa: CASRFDRVFNTEAFF
v_gene: TRBV9; j_gene: TRBJ2-6; CDR3aa: CASSVVRAGANVLTF
v_gene: TRBV13; j_gene: TRBJ2-3; CDR3aa: CASSDHRDYYTDTQYF
v_gene: TRBV11-2; j_gene: TRBJ1-1; CDR3aa: CASSGAGLNTEAFF
v_gene: TRBV18; j_gene: TRBJ1-1; CDR3aa: CASSQGQANTEAFF
v_gene: TRBV7-9; j_gene: TRBJ1-3; CDR3aa: CASSLSAVGNTIYF
v_gene: TRBV6-5; j_gene: TRBJ1-2; CDR3aa: CASRDSQRPNYGYTF
v_gene: TRBV7-2; j_gene: TRBJ2-7; CDR3aa: CASRFTLSGRADEQYF
v_gene: TRBV5-1; j_gene: TRBJ1-1; CDR3aa: CASSLDRGGAEAFF
v_gene: TRBV11-2; j_gene: TRBJ2-5; CDR3aa: CASSLVGGLPGLGGQYF
v_gene: TRBV19; j_gene: TRBJ1-5; CDR3aa: CASSTTGGGQPQHF
v_gene: TRBV4-1; j_gene: TRBJ2-6; CDR3aa: CASSPLPPGQGFAGANVLTF
v_gene: TRBV27; j_gene: TRBJ2-2; CDR3aa: CASSSTSGGQTGELFF
v_gene: TRBV3-1/TRBV3-2; j_gene: TRBJ1-4; CDR3aa: CASSQGFRGGEKLFF
v_gene: TRBV5-1; j_gene: TRBJ2-3; CDR3aa: CASSLRQGTDTQYF
v_gene: TRBV2; j_gene: TRBJ1-1; CDR3aa: CASIRDRAFGTEAFF
v_gene: TRBV6-1; j_gene: TRBJ2-2; CDR3aa: CASSEEAGVRGSGELFF
v_gene: TRBV5-3; j_gene: TRBJ2-2; CDR3aa: CARSTPRTGENTGELFF
v_gene: TRBV7-2; j_gene: TRBJ1-2; CDR3aa: CASSPIGGNYGYTF
v_gene: TRBV9; j_gene: TRBJ2-5; CDR3aa: CASSIGTGIGETQYF
v_gene: TRBV18; j_gene: TRBJ1-1; CDR3aa: CASSPRGTNTEAFF
v_gene: TRBV6-1; j_gene: TRBJ1-6; CDR3aa: CASSEWRESPLHF
v_gene: TRBV25-1; j_gene: TRBJ2-1; CDR3aa: CASSAQRGGAYNEQFF
v_gene: TRBV5-4; j_gene: TRBJ2-2; CDR3aa: CATAGLRGTTGELFF
v_gene: TRBV4-3; j_gene: TRBJ2-6; CDR3aa: CASSQATSGASGANVLTF
v_gene: TRBV5-4; j_gene: TRBJ1-2; CDR3aa: CASSLGTGLRGYTF